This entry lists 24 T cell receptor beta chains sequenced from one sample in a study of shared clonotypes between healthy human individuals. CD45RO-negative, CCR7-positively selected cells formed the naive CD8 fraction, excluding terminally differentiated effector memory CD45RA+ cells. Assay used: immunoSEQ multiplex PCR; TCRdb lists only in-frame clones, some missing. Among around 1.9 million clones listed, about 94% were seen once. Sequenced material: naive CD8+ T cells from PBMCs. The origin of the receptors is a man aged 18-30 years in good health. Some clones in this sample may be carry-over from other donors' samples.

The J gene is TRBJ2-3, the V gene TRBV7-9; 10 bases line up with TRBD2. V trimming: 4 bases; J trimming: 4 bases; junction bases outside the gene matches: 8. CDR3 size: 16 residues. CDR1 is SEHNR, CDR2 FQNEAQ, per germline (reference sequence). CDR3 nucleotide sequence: TGTGCCAGCAGCTCTCAGGGGCTAGCGGGAGCAGATACGCAGTATTTT. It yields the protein CASSSQGLAGADTQYF.

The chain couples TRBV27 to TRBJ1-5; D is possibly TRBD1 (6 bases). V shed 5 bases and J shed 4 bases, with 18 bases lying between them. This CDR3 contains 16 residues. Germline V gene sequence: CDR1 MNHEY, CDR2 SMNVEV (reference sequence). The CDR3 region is CASSPSAGALNQPQHF. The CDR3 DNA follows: TGTGCCAGCAGTCCATCGGCAGGGGCGTTGAATCAGCCCCAGCATTTT.

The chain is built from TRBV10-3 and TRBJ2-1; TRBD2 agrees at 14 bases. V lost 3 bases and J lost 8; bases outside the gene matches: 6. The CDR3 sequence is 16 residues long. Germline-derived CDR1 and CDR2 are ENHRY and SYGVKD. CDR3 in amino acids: CAISEPGTSGSDEQFF. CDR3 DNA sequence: TGTGCCATCAGTGAACCGGGGACTAGCGGGAGTGATGAGCAGTTCTTC.

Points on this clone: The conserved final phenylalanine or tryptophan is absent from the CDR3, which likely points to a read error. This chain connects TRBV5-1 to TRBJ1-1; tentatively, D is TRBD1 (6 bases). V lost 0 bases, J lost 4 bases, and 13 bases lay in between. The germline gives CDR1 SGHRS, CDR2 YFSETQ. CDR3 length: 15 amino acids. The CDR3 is CASSLVWGPSTEAFL. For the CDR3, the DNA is TGCGCCAGCAGCTTGGTTTGGGGGCCGAGCACTGAAGCTTTCCTT.

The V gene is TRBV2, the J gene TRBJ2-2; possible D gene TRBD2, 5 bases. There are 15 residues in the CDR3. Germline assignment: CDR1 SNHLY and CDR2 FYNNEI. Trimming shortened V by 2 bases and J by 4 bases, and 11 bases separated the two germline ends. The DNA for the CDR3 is TGTGCCAGCAGTGAATCGGCTAGCCTCACCGGGGAGCTGTTTTTT. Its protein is CASSESASLTGELFF.

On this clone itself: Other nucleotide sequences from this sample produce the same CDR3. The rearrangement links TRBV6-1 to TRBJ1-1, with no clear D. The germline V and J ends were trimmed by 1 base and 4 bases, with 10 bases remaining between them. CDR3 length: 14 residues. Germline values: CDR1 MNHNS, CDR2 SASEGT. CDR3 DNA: TGTGCCAGCAGTGAAGTACGACTGGGCACTGAAGCTTTCTTT. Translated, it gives CASSEVRLGTEAFF.

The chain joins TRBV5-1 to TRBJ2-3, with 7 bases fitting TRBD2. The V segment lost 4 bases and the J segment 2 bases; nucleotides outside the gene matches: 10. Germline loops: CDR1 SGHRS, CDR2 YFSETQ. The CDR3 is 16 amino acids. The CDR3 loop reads CASSLTSSSYTDTQYF. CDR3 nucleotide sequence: TGCGCCAGCAGCCTGACTAGCTCGAGTTACACAGATACGCAGTATTTT.

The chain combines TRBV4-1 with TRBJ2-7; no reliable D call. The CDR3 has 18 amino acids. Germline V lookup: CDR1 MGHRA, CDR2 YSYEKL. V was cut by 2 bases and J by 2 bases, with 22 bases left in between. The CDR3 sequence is CASSQSPARTLGTYEQYF. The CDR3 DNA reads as TGCGCCAGCAGCCAAAGCCCCGCCCGTACCCTAGGGACCTACGAGCAGTACTTC.

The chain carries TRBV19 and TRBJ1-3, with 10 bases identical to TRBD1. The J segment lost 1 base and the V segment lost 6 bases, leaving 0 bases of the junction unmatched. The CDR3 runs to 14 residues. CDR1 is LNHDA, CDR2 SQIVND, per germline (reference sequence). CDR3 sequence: CASRDRGSGNTIYF. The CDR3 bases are TGTGCCAGTAGGGACAGGGGGTCTGGAAACACCATATATTTT.

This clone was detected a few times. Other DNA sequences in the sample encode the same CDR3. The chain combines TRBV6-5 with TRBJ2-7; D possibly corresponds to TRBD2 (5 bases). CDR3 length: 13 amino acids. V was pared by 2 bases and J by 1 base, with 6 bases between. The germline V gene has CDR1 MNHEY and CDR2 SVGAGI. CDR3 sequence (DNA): TGTGCCAGCAGTTACGGGGAGTCCTACGAGCAGTACTTC. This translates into CASSYGESYEQYF.

This CDR3 is CATSPLQGKDYEQYF. As DNA, the CDR3 is TGTGCCACCAGTCCTCTACAGGGAAAAGACTACGAGCAGTACTTC. The genes are TRBV15 and TRBJ2-7; D is perhaps TRBD1 (6 bases). The CDR3 loop spans 15 amino acids. Germline-derived CDR1 and CDR2 are LNHNV and YYDKDF (reference sequence). Trimming removed 6 bases at V and 3 bases at J, with 18 bases between.

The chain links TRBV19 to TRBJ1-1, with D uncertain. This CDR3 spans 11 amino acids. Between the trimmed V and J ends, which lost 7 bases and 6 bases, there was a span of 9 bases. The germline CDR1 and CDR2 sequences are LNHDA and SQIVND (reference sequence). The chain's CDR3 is CASTNFPEAFF. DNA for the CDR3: TGTGCCAGTACCAACTTCCCTGAAGCTTTCTTT. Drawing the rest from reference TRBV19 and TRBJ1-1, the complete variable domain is DGGITQSPKYLFRKEGQNVTLSCEQNLNHDAMYWYRQDPGQGLRLIYYSQIVNDFQKGDIAEGYSVSREKKESFPLTVTSAQKNPTAFYLCASTNFPEAFFGQGTRLTVV.

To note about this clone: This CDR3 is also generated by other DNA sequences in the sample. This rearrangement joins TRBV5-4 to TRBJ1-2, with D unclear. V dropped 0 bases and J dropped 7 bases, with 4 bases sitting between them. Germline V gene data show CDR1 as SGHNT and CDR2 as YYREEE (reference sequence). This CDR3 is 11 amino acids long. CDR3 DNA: TGTGCCAGCAGCTTGGTGGGTGGCTACACCTTC. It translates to CASSLVGGYTF. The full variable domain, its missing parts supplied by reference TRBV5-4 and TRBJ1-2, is ETGVTQSPTHLIKTRGQQVTLRCSSQSGHNTVSWYQQALGQGPQFIFQYYREEENGRGNFPPRFSGLQFPNYSSELNVNALELDDSALYLCASSLVGGYTFGSGTRLTVV.

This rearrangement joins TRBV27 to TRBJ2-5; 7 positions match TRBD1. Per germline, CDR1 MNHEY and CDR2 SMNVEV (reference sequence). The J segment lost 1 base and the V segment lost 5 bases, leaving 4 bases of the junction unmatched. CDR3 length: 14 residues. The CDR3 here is CASSLRGPQETQYF. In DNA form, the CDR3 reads TGTGCCAGCAGTCTAAGGGGGCCCCAAGAGACCCAGTACTTC.

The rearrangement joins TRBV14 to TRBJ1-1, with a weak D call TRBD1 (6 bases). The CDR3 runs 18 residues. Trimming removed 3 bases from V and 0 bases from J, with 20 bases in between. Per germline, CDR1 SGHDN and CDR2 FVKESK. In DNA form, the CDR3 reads TGTGCCAGCAGCCAGGACGACATCTACAGGGACATGAACACTGAAGCTTTCTTT. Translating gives CASSQDDIYRDMNTEAFF.

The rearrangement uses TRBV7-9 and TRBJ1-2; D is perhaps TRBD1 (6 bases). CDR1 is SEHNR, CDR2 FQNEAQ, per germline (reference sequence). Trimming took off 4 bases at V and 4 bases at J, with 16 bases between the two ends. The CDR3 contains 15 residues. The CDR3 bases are TGTGCCAGCAGCTGGGGGCTCCTCCGCCCCTATGGCTACACCTTC. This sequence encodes CASSWGLLRPYGYTF. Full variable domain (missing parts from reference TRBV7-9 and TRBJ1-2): DTGVSQNPRHKITKRGQNVTFRCDPISEHNRLYWYRQTLGQGPEFLTYFQNEAQLEKSRLLSDRFSAERPKGSFSTLEIQRTEQGDSAMYLCASSWGLLRPYGYTFGSGTRLTVV.

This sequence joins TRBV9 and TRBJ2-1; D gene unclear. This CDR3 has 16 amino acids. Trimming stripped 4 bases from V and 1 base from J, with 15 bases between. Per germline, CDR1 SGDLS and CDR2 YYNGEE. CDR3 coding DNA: TGTGCCAGCAGCCCCCTTCTTAAGGGTTCCTACAATGAGCAGTTCTTC. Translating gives CASSPLLKGSYNEQFF.

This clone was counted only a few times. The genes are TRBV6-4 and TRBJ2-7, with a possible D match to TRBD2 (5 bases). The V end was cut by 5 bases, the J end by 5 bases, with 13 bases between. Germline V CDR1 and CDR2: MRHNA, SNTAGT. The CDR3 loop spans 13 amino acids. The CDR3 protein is CASSPSLGDEQYF. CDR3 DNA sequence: TGTGCCAGCAGTCCCTCTCTGGGAGACGAGCAGTACTTC.

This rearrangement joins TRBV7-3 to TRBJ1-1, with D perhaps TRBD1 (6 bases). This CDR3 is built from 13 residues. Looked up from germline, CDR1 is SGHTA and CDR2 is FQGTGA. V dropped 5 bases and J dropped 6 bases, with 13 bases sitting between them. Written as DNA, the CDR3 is TGTGCCAGCAGCCTGGGGGGCATGTCTGAAGCTTTCTTT. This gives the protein CASSLGGMSEAFF.

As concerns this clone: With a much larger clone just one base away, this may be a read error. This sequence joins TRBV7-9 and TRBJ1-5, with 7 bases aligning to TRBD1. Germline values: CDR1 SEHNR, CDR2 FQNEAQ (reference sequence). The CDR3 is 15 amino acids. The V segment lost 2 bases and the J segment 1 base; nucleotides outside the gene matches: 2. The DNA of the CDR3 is TGTGCCAGCAGCTTAACAGGGGAGAGCAATCAGCCCCAGCATTTT. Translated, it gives CASSLTGESNQPQHF.

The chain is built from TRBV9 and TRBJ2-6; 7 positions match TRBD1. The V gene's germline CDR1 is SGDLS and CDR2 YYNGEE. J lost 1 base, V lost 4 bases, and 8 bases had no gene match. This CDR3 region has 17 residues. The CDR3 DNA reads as TGTGCCAGCAGCACCCGGACAGGCCTGTCTGGGGCCAACGTCCTGACTTTC. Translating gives CASSTRTGLSGANVLTF.

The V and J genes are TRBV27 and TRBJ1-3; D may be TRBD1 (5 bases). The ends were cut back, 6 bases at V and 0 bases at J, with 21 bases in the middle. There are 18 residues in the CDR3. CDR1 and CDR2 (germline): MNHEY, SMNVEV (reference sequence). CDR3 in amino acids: CASSRLNRDGSSGNTIYF. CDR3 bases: TGTGCCAGCAGCCGTCTGAACCGGGACGGGAGCTCTGGAAACACCATATATTTT.

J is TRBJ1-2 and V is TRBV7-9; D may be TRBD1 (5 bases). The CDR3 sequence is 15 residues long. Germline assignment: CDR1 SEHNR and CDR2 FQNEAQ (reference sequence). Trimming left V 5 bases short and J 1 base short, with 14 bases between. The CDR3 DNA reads TGTGCCAGCAGCCTGGGACCAACTCTTAACTATGGCTACACCTTC. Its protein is CASSLGPTLNYGYTF.

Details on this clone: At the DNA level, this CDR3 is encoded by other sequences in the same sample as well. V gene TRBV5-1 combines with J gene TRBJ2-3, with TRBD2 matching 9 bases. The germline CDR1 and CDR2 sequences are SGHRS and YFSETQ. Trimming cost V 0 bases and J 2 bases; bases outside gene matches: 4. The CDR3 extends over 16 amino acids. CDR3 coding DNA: TGCGCCAGCAGCTTGGTACCTAGCGGGGCCACAGATACGCAGTATTTT. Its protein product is CASSLVPSGATDTQYF. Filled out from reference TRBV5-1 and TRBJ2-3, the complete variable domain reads KAGVTQTPRYLIKTRGQQVTLSCSPISGHRSVSWYQQTPGQGLQFLFEYFSETQRNKGNFPGRFSGRQFSNSRSEMNVSTLELGDSALYLCASSLVPSGATDTQYFGPGTRLTVL.